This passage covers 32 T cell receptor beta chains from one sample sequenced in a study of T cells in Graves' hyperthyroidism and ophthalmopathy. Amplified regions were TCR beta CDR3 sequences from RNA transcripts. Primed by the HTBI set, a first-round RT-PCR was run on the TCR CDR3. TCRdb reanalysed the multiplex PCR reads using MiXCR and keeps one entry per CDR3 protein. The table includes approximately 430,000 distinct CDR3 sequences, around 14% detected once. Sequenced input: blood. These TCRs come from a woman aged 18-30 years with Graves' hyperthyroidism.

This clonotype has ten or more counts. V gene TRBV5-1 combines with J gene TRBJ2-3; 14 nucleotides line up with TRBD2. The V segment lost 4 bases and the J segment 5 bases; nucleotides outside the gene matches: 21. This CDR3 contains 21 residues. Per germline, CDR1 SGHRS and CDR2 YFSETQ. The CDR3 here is CASSLRPTGLAGGPLGDTQYF. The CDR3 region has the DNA TGCGCCAGCAGCCTACGGCCCACCGGACTAGCGGGAGGTCCTTTGGGAGATACGCAGTATTTT.

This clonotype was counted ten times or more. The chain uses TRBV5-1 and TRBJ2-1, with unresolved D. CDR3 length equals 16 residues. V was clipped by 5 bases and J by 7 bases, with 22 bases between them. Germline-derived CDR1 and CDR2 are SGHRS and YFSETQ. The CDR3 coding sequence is TGCGCCAGCAGTAACCCTACTTATAACGGTGGGAATGAGCAGTTCTTC. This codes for CASSNPTYNGGNEQFF.

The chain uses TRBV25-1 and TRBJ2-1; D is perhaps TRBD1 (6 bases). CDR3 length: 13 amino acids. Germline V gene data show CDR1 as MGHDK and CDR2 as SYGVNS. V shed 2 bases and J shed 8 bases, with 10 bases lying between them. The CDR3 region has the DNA TGTGCCAGCAGTGAACCCGGACAGTATGAGCAGTTCTTC. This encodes CASSEPGQYEQFF.

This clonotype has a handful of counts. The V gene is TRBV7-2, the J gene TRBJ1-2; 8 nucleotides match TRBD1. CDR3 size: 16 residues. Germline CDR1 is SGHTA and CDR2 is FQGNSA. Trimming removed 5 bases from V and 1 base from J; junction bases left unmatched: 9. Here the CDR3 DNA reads TGTGCCAGCAGCCCCCGGACAGGGAATGATAACTATGGCTACACCTTC. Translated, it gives CASSPRTGNDNYGYTF.

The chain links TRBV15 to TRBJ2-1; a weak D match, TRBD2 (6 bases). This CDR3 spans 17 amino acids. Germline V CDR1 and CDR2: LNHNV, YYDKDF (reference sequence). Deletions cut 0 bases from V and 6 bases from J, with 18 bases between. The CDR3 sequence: CATSRDAGKGNVNEQFF. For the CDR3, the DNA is TGTGCCACCAGCAGAGATGCGGGGAAAGGGAACGTCAATGAGCAGTTCTTC. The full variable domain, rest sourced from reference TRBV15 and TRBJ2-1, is DAMVIQNPRYQVTQFGKPVTLSCSQTLNHNVMYWYQQKSSQAPKLLFHYYDKDFNNEADTPDNFQSRRPNTSFCFLDIRSPGLGDTAMYLCATSRDAGKGNVNEQFFGPGTRLTVL.

CDR3: CASSFRGNVNTEAFF. CDR3 nucleotides: TGCGCCAGCAGCTTCAGGGGGAACGTGAACACTGAAGCTTTCTTT. V usage is TRBV5-1 and J usage is TRBJ1-1, with 7 positions matching TRBD1. The CDR3 runs 15 residues. Germline CDR1 and CDR2: SGHRS and YFSETQ. J lost 0 bases, V lost 2 bases, and 4 bases had no gene match.

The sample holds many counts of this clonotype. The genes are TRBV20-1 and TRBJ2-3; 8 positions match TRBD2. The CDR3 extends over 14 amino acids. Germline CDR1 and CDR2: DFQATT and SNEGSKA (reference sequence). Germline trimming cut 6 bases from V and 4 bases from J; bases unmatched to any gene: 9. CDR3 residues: CSASSGRRSDTQYF. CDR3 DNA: TGCAGTGCGAGCAGCGGGAGAAGGTCAGATACGCAGTATTTT.

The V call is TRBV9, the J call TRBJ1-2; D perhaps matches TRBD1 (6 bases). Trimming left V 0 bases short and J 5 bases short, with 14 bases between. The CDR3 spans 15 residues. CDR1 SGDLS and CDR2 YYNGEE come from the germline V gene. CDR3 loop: CASSVVTGQTYGYTF. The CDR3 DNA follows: TGTGCCAGCAGCGTAGTTACTGGACAGACTTATGGCTACACCTTC.

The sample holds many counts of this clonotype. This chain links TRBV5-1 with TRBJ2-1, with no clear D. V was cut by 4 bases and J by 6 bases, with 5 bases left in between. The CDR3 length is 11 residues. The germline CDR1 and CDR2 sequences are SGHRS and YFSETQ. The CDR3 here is CASSVTNEQFF. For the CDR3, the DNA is TGCGCCAGCAGCGTCACCAATGAGCAGTTCTTC.

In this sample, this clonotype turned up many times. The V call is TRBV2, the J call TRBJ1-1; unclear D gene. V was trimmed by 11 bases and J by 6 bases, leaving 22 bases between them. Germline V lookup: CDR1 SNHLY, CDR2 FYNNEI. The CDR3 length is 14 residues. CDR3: CAVSLPRVSAEAFF. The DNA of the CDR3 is TGTGCCGTATCCCTACCCCGGGTCTCGGCTGAAGCTTTCTTT.

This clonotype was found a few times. CDR3 DNA sequence: TGCGCCAGCAGCCAAGACAGGGCAGGGGGGGGGAGATACGGCAATCAGCCCCAGCATTTT. This codes for CASSQDRAGGGRYGNQPQHF. The chain employs TRBV4-3 and TRBJ1-5, with 7 bases aligning to TRBD1. Germline V CDR1 and CDR2: LGHNA, YSLEER. CDR3 length: 20 residues. J was trimmed by 2 bases and V by 0 bases; bases with no gene match: 16.

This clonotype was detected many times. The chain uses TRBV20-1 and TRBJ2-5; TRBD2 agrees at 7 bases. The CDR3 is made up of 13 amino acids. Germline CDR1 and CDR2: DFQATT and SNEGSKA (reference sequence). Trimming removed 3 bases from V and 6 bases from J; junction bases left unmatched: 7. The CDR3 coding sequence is TGCAGTGCTAGGGGGGAACTAGCGCAGACCCAGTACTTC. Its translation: CSARGELAQTQYF.

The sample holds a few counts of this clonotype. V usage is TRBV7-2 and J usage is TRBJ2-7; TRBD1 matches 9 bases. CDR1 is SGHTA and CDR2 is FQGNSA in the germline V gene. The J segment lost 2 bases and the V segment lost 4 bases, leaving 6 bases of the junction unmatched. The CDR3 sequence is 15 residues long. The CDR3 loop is CASSYTGGWTYEQYF. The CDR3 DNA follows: TGTGCCAGCAGCTATACAGGGGGCTGGACCTACGAGCAGTACTTC.

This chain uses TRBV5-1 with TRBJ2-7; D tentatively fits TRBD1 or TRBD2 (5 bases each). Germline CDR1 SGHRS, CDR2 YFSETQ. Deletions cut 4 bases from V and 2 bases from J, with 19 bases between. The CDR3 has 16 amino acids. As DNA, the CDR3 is TGCGCCAGCAGCCTAATCCCGGGACCCAAGACCTACGAGCAGTACTTC. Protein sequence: CASSLIPGPKTYEQYF.

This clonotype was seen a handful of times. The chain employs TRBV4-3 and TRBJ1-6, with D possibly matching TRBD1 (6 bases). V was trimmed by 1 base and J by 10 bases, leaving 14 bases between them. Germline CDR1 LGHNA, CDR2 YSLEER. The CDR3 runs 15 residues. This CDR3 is CASSQGGTHDSPLHF. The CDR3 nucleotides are TGCGCCAGCAGCCAAGGGGGGACACACGACTCACCCCTCCACTTT.

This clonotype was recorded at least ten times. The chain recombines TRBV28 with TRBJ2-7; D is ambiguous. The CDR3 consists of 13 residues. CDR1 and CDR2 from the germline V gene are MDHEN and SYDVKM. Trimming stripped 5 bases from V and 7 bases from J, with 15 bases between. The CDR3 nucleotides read TGTGCCAGCAGTCCCCGACCCATTGGGGAGCAGTACTTC. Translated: CASSPRPIGEQYF.

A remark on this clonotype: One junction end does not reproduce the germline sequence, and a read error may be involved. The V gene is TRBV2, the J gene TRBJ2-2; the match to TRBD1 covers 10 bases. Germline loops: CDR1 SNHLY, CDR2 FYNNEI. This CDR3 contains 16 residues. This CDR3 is CASITTGQGYTGELVF. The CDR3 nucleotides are TGTGCCAGCATCACGACGGGACAGGGGTACACCGGGGAGCTGGTTTTT.

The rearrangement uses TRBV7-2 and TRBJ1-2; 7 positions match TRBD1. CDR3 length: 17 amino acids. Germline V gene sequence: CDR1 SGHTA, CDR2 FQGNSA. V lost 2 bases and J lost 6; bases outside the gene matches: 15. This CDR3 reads CASSLTGTARWDHGYTF. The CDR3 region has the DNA TGTGCCAGCAGCTTAACGGGGACAGCGCGATGGGATCATGGCTACACCTTC.

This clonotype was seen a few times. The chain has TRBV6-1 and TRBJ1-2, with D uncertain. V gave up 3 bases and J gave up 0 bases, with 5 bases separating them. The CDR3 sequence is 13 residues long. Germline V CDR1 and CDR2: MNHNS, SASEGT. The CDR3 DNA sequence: TGTGCCAGCAGTGAGAGGACTAACTATGGCTACACCTTC. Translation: CASSERTNYGYTF.

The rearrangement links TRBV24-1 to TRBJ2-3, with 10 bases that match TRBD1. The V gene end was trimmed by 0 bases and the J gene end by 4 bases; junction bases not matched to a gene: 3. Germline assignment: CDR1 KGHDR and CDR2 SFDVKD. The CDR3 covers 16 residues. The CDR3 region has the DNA TGTGCCACCAGTGATTTGTCGGGACAGGGGCCAGATACGCAGTATTTT. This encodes CATSDLSGQGPDTQYF.

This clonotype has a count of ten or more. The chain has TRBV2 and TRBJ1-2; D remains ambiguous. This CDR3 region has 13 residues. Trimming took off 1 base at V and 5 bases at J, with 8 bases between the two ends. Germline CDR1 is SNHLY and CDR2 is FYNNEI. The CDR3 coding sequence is TGTGCCAGCAGTGAAGGGAATTGGTATGGCTACACCTTC. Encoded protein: CASSEGNWYGYTF.

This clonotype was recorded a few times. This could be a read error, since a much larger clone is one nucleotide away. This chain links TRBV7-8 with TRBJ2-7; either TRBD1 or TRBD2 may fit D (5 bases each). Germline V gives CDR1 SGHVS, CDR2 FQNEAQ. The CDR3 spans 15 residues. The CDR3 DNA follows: TGTGCCGGCAGCTTAGGGGACGGACAATACTACGAGCAGTACTTC. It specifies CAGSLGDGQYYEQYF.

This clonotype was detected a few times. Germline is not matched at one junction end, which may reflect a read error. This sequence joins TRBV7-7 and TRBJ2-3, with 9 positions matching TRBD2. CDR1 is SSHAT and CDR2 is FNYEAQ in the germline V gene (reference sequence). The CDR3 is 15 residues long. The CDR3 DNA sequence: TGTGCTAGCAGCGAGAATGGCGGGAGGGCCGATACGCAGTATTTT. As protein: CASSENGGRADTQYF. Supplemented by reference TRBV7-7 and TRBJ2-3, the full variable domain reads GAGVSQSPRYKVTKRGQDVTLRCDPISSHATLYWYQQALGQGPEFLTYFNYEAQPDKSGLPSDRFSAERPEGSISTLTIQRTEQRDSAMYRCASSENGGRADTQYFGPGTRLTVL.

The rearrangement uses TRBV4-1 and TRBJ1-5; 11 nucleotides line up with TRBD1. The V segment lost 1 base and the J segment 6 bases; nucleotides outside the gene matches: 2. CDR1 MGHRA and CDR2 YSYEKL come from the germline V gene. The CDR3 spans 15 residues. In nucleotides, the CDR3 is TGCGCCAGCAGCCAAGTTGGGACAGGGGGTCAGCCCCAGCATTTT. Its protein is CASSQVGTGGQPQHF.

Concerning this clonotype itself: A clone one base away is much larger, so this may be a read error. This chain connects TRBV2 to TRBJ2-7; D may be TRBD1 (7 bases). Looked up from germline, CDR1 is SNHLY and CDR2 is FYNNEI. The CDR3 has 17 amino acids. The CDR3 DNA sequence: TGTGCCAGCGGTGAAGTCCCGGGTGCAGGGGGGACCTACGAGCAGTACTTC. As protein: CASGEVPGAGGTYEQYF.

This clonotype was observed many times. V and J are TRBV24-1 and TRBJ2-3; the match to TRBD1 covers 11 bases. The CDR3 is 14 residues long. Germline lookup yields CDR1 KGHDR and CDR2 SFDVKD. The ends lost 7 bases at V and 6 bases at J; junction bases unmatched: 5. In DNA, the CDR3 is TGTGCCACCAGGGACAGGGGGCGTTCTGATACGCAGTATTTT. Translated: CATRDRGRSDTQYF.

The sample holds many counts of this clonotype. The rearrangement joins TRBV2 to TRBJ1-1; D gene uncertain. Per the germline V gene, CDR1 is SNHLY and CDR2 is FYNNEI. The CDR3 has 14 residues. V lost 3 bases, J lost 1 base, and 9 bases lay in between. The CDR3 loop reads CASSEATRNTEAFF. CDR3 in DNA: TGTGCCAGCAGTGAGGCGACGAGGAACACTGAAGCTTTCTTT.

Here the CDR3 reads CASSTPEKLPGELFF. The CDR3 DNA reads TGTGCCAGTAGTACCCCGGAAAAACTTCCCGGGGAGCTGTTTTTT. The chain has TRBV19 and TRBJ2-2; D is ambiguous. Germline CDR1 LNHDA, CDR2 SQIVND (reference sequence). This CDR3 is built from 15 residues. Trimming removed 4 bases at V and 6 bases at J, with 15 bases between.

CDR3 bases: TGTGCCAGCAGCTTAGCCCAGGGGACCTATGGCTACACCTTC. The encoded protein is CASSLAQGTYGYTF. V gene TRBV7-9 combines with J gene TRBJ1-2; D is perhaps TRBD1 (6 bases). The ends were cut back, 0 bases at V and 4 bases at J, with 9 bases in the middle. The germline V gene encodes CDR1 SEHNR and CDR2 FQNEAQ (reference sequence). CDR3 size: 14 residues.

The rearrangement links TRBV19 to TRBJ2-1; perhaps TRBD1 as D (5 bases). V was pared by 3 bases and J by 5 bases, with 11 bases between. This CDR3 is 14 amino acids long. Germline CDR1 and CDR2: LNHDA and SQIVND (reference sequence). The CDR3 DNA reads TGTGCCAGTAGTATCCGAGACAGTCACAATGAGCAGTTCTTC. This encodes CASSIRDSHNEQFF.

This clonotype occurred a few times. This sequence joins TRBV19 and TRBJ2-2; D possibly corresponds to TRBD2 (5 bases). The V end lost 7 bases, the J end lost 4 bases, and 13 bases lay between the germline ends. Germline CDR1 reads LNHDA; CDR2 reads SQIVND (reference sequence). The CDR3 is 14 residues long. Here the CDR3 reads CASNAERVTGELFF. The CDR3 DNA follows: TGTGCCAGTAATGCCGAGAGGGTCACCGGGGAGCTGTTTTTT.

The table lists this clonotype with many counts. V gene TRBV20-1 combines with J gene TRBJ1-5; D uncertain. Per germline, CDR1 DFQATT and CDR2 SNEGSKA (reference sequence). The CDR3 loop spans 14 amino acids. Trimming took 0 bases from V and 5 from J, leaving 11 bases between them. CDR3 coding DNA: TGCAGTGCTAGAGACCCCCTCCAGGATCAGCCCCAGCATTTT. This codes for CSARDPLQDQPQHF.